This TCR beta chain was retrieved from a study of blood T cell repertoires in COVID-19. Study background: COVID-19 samples collected from the United States, Italy and Spain covered acute and convalescent phases.

V was shortened by 0 bases and J by 3 bases, with 13 bases between the two germline ends. The germline V gene encodes CDR1 SGHRS and CDR2 YFSETQ. This CDR3 spans 15 amino acids. Authors' methods: Scientists estimated how many nucleated cells there were by amplifying reference gene primers. The protocol was immunoSEQ multiplex PCR, while the TCRdb copy is restricted to in-frame clones and leaves out a portion. V, J and clone size were drawn from that table, and D and trimming were deduced from the DNA. Here the sample spans 180,000 or so clones, 86% being singletons. This TCR derives from an elderly woman in a cohort sampled during active or convalescent COVID-19. This chain connects TRBV5-1 to TRBJ2-7; the D gene is possibly TRBD2 (5 bases). Sequenced sample: peripheral blood. CDR3 sequence (DNA): TGCGCCAGCAGCTTGGGGAGGTGGAATTTCTACGAGCAGTACTTC. Translation: CASSLGRWNFYEQYF.